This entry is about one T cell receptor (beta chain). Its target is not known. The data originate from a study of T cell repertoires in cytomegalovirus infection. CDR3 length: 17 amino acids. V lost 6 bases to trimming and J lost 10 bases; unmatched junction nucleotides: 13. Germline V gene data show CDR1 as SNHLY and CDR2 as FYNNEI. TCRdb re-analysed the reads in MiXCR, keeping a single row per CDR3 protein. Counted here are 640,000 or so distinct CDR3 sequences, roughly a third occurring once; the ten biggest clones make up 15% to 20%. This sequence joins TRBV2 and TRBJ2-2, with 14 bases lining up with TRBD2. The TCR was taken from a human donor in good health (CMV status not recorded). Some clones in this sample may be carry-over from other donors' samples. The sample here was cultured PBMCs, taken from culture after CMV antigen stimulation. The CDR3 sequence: CASRAGTSGGTWKELFF. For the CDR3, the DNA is TGTGCCAGCAGAGCCGGGACTAGCGGGGGTACGTGGAAGGAGCTGTTTTTT.